The 24 T cell receptor beta chains below come from one sample, sequenced in a study of cytomegalovirus exposure and HLA in healthy donors. Primers for the PCR totalled 60 Vbeta and 13 Jbeta. Assay: immunoSEQ multiplex PCR; the TCRdb copy retains only in-frame clones and omits some. Among 75,000 to 80,000 clones listed, around two thirds were seen once. Sequenced input: PBMCs. The receptors derive from a man aged 55 to 70 in good health and CMV-seropositive.

This rearrangement joins TRBV7-8 to TRBJ1-5, with 8 bases matching TRBD1. The CDR3 loop spans 15 amino acids. Trimming at V came to 2 bases and at J to 7 bases, leaving 7 bases not matched to a gene. Germline loops: CDR1 SGHVS, CDR2 FQNEAQ. The CDR3, as DNA: TGTGCCAGCAGCTTACAGCGGGCAGGGGGCCAGCCCCAGCATTTT. Protein: CASSLQRAGGQPQHF.

The chain carries TRBV4-3 and TRBJ1-1; D gene uncertain. This CDR3 has 14 amino acids. Germline CDR1 is LGHNA and CDR2 is YSLEER. The V and J ends lost 0 bases and 4 bases respectively, with 9 bases between them. The CDR3 region is CASSQDSAGTEAFF. The CDR3 DNA follows: TGCGCCAGCAGCCAAGATAGCGCAGGCACTGAAGCTTTCTTT.

This chain uses TRBV29-1 with TRBJ2-1; perhaps TRBD2 as D (6 bases). CDR1 and CDR2 from the germline V gene are SQVTM and ANQGSEA. CDR3 length: 14 amino acids. Deletions cut 4 bases from V and 6 bases from J, with 16 bases between. CDR3 region: CSVANFGSGNEQFF. CDR3 in DNA: TGCAGCGTTGCAAACTTCGGGAGTGGCAATGAGCAGTTCTTC.

The chain carries TRBV2 and TRBJ2-3; D is undetermined. Germline V gene lookup returns CDR1 SNHLY and CDR2 FYNNEI. This CDR3 is 15 amino acids long. The V gene lost 5 bases and the J gene lost 4 bases, with 16 bases spanning the gap. CDR3 in DNA: TGTGCCAGCAGTCTGTTTACACGAAGCGCAGATACGCAGTATTTT. This gives the protein CASSLFTRSADTQYF.

V is TRBV6-1 and J is TRBJ2-6; no clear D gene. The CDR3 consists of 15 residues. V was shortened by 1 base and J by 0 bases, with 4 bases between the two germline ends. CDR1 MNHNS and CDR2 SASEGT come from the germline V gene. Written as DNA, the CDR3 is TGTGCCAGCAGTGAAGACAGCTCTGGGGCCAACGTCCTGACTTTC. It yields the protein CASSEDSSGANVLTF.

The chain is built from TRBV6-1 and TRBJ1-6; TRBD1 matches 8 bases. With 4 bases clipped from V and 10 bases from J, the junction kept 6 bases outside the gene matches. Germline lookup yields CDR1 MNHNS and CDR2 SASEGT. This CDR3 region has 14 residues. The CDR3 region is CASSATGESSPLHF. The CDR3 DNA follows: TGTGCCAGCAGTGCGACAGGGGAGAGCTCACCCCTCCACTTT.

The V gene is TRBV6-5, the J gene TRBJ1-1; D is uncertain. The CDR3 is 14 amino acids. Germline V gene lookup returns CDR1 MNHEY and CDR2 SVGAGI. The V gene lost 6 bases and the J gene lost 1 base, with 12 bases spanning the gap. The CDR3, as DNA: TGTGCCAGCAGACCCCCGCAGAAGAACACTGAAGCTTTCTTT. Its translation is CASRPPQKNTEAFF.

The V gene is TRBV7-6, the J gene TRBJ2-7; 7 bases fit TRBD1. Germline V gives CDR1 SGHVS, CDR2 FNYEAQ. This CDR3 is built from 15 residues. V lost 4 bases and J lost 6; bases outside the gene matches: 12. The CDR3 sequence: CASSSFIGQVAEQYF. DNA of the CDR3: TGTGCCAGCAGCTCATTTATAGGACAGGTTGCCGAGCAGTACTTC.

This clone has only a few counts. This chain uses TRBV30 with TRBJ1-1; D not resolved. In germline, CDR1 is GTSNPN, CDR2 SVGIG (reference sequence). The CDR3 has 12 residues. The CDR3 region has the DNA TGTTTGGGTGGGCAGAGGAACACTGAAGCTTTCTTT. Amino acid sequence: CLGGQRNTEAFF.

The chain links TRBV2 to TRBJ2-5; D is perhaps TRBD1 (6 bases). In germline, CDR1 is SNHLY, CDR2 FYNNEI. CDR3 length equals 12 residues. The germline V and J ends were trimmed by 4 bases and 4 bases, with 7 bases remaining between them. The CDR3, as DNA: TGTGCCAGCAGTGCAGGGGTAGAGACCCAGTACTTC. Its translation is CASSAGVETQYF.

The chain links TRBV30 to TRBJ1-5, with 7 bases aligning to TRBD1. The CDR3 spans 13 residues. V was clipped by 5 bases and J by 0 bases; unmatched bases: 1. Germline loops: CDR1 GTSNPN, CDR2 SVGIG (reference sequence). The CDR3 here is CAWQGDSNQPQHF. CDR3 nucleotides: TGTGCCTGGCAGGGGGATAGCAATCAGCCCCAGCATTTT.

This sequence joins TRBV10-3 and TRBJ2-2; TRBD1 matches 7 bases. V was clipped by 6 bases and J by 0 bases; unmatched bases: 1. CDR3 size: 14 residues. Germline V CDR1 and CDR2: ENHRY, SYGVKD. The CDR3 coding sequence is TGTGCCATCAGAGGGGGCGCGAACACCGGGGAGCTGTTTTTT. This translates into CAIRGGANTGELFF.

The CDR3 DNA reads as TGTGCCAGCAGCAACAACAGGGGGCTCGATGAAAAACTGTTTTTT. It specifies CASSNNRGLDEKLFF. The rearrangement joins TRBV5-4 to TRBJ1-4; 9 bases are a match to TRBD1. With V trimmed by 4 bases and J by 6 bases, 7 bases remained unmatched. The CDR3 covers 15 residues. From germline, CDR1 is SGHNT and CDR2 YYREEE (reference sequence). The full variable domain, with the rest looked up from reference TRBV5-4 and TRBJ1-4, is ETGVTQSPTHLIKTRGQQVTLRCSSQSGHNTVSWYQQALGQGPQFIFQYYREEENGRGNFPPRFSGLQFPNYSSELNVNALELDDSALYLCASSNNRGLDEKLFFGSGTQLSVL.

Only a few counts were recorded for this clone. This chain joins TRBV7-6 and TRBJ2-7, with 10 bases aligning to TRBD2. J gave up 6 bases and V 0 bases, and 5 bases lay outside the gene matches. CDR1 is SGHVS and CDR2 is FNYEAQ in the germline V gene. CDR3 length: 15 residues. The CDR3 region has the DNA TGTGCCAGCAGCTTAGCGCTAGCGGGAGAGCGCGAGCAGTACTTC. It yields the protein CASSLALAGEREQYF.

About this clone itself: Other DNA sequences of this sample code for an identical CDR3. This chain uses TRBV7-8 with TRBJ2-1, with 7 nucleotides matching TRBD2. Germline CDR1 SGHVS, CDR2 FQNEAQ. CDR3 size: 17 residues. V lost 1 base, J lost 4 bases, and 10 bases stayed unmatched. The CDR3 loop is CASSLGASGASYNEQFF. As DNA, the CDR3 is TGTGCCAGCAGCTTAGGGGCTAGCGGCGCAAGTTACAATGAGCAGTTCTTC. The full variable domain, its missing parts supplied by reference TRBV7-8 and TRBJ2-1, is GAGVSQSPRYKVAKRGQDVALRCDPISGHVSLFWYQQALGQGPEFLTYFQNEAQLDKSGLPSDRFFAERPEGSVSTLKIQRTQQEDSAVYLCASSLGASGASYNEQFFGPGTRLTVL.

This clone showed up just once. The chain links TRBV9 to TRBJ2-1, with 11 bases matching TRBD2. V was clipped by 0 bases and J by 6 bases; unmatched bases: 5. Germline V gene sequence: CDR1 SGDLS, CDR2 YYNGEE. This CDR3 comprises 16 residues. CDR3 region: CASSVGGSGGGNEQFF. Here the CDR3 DNA reads TGTGCCAGCAGCGTAGGCGGTAGCGGGGGGGGCAATGAGCAGTTCTTC.

The V gene is TRBV30, the J gene TRBJ2-7; D perhaps matches TRBD1 (6 bases). The CDR3 totals 13 residues. V shed 2 bases and J shed 4 bases, with 12 bases lying between them. The germline CDR1 and CDR2 sequences are GTSNPN and SVGIG (reference sequence). The CDR3 loop reads CAWSTQGLYEQYF. CDR3 sequence (DNA): TGTGCCTGGAGTACACAGGGATTATACGAGCAGTACTTC. Drawing the rest from reference TRBV30 and TRBJ2-7, the complete variable domain is SQTIHQWPATLVQPVGSPLSLECTVEGTSNPNLYWYRQAAGRGLQLLFYSVGIGQISSEVPQNLSASRPQDRQFILSSKKLLLSDSGFYLCAWSTQGLYEQYFGPGTRLTVT.

The sample holds a few counts of this clone. The chain links TRBV13 to TRBJ1-4; D possibly corresponds to TRBD1 (6 bases). This CDR3 has 13 residues. The ends were cut back, 1 base at V and 8 bases at J, with 8 bases in the middle. CDR1 and CDR2 from the germline V gene are PRHDT and FYEKMQ (reference sequence). CDR3 loop: CASSLAGEEKLFF. Written as DNA, the CDR3 is TGTGCCAGCAGCTTAGCAGGGGAGGAAAAACTGTTTTTT.

V usage is TRBV30 and J usage is TRBJ1-2; D possibly corresponds to TRBD1 (6 bases). The V gene's germline CDR1 is GTSNPN and CDR2 SVGIG (reference sequence). There are 12 residues in the CDR3. V was cut by 0 bases and J by 5 bases, with 7 bases left in between. CDR3 sequence reads: CAWSVQGYGYTF. CDR3 bases: TGTGCCTGGAGTGTACAGGGTTATGGCTACACCTTC.

The gene calls are TRBV5-4 and TRBJ2-3, with D perhaps matching TRBD2 (6 bases). The V and J ends lost 4 bases and 3 bases respectively, with 12 bases between them. The germline CDR1 and CDR2 sequences are SGHNT and YYREEE (reference sequence). This CDR3 is 14 amino acids long. In DNA form, the CDR3 reads TGTGCCAGCAGCGAAGCGGGTACGACAGATACGCAGTATTTT. Translation: CASSEAGTTDTQYF.

The chain joins TRBV7-2 to TRBJ2-3; 8 bases are shared with TRBD2. The junction had 6 bases not matched to a gene; V was cut back by 5 bases and J by 2 bases. CDR3 size: 15 residues. CDR1 SGHTA and CDR2 FQGNSA come from the germline V gene. The CDR3 reads CASSPGLAPTDTQYF. Here the CDR3 DNA reads TGTGCCAGCAGCCCTGGACTAGCCCCCACAGATACGCAGTATTTT.

The chain is built from TRBV7-9 and TRBJ2-3; tentatively, D is TRBD2 (6 bases). Trimming stripped 6 bases from V and 0 bases from J, with 13 bases between. This CDR3 is 15 amino acids long. Germline CDR1 reads SEHNR; CDR2 reads FQNEAQ (reference sequence). CDR3 amino acids: CASSFSGASTDTQYF. The CDR3 region has the DNA TGTGCCAGCAGTTTTAGCGGAGCTAGCACAGATACGCAGTATTTT.

The V and J genes are TRBV27 and TRBJ2-7; TRBD2 agrees at 14 bases. V dropped 8 bases and J dropped 1; count of bases not matched to a gene: 1. The CDR3 contains 14 residues. CDR1 MNHEY and CDR2 SMNVEV come from the germline V gene (reference sequence). CDR3 amino acids: CASGTSGSSYEQYF. As DNA, the CDR3 is TGTGCCAGCGGGACTAGCGGGAGTTCCTACGAGCAGTACTTC.

The chain is built from TRBV5-1 and TRBJ1-4; 7 bases line up with TRBD1. J was trimmed by 0 bases and V by 2 bases; bases with no gene match: 4. CDR3 size: 16 residues. The germline V gene encodes CDR1 SGHRS and CDR2 YFSETQ. CDR3 loop: CASSLGQVSTNEKLFF. CDR3 nucleotide sequence: TGCGCCAGCAGCTTAGGACAGGTGTCAACTAATGAAAAACTGTTTTTT.